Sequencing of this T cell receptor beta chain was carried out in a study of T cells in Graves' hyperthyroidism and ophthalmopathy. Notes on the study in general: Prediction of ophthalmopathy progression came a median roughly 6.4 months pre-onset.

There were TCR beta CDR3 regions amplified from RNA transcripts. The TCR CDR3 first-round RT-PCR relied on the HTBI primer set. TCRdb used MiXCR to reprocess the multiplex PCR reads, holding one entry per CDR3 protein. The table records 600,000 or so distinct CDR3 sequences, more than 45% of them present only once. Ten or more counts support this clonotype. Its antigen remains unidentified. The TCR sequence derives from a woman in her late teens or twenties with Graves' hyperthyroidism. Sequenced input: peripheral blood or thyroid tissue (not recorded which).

The CDR3 DNA reads as TGTGCCAGCAGTTGGGGCAGGCAAGAGACCCAGTACTTC. The encoded protein is CASSWGRQETQYF. V gene TRBV7-2 combines with J gene TRBJ2-5; tentatively, D is TRBD1 (5 bases). Germline V CDR1 and CDR2: SGHTA, FQGNSA. The CDR3 covers 13 residues. V was cut by 6 bases and J by 2 bases, with 10 bases left in between.